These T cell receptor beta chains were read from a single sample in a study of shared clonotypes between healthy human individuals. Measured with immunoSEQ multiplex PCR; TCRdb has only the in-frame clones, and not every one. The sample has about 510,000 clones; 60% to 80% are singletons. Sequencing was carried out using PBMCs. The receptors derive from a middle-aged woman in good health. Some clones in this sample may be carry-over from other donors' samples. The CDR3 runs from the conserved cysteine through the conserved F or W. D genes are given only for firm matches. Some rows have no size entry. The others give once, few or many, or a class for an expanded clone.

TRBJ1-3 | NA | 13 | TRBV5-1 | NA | TGCGCCAGCAGCCTCGGATCTGGAAACACCATATATTTT | CASSLGSGNTIYF
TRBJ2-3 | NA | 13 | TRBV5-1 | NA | TGCGCCAGCAGCTTGGTAGGGAGGAGTACGCAGTATTTT | CASSLVGRSTQYF
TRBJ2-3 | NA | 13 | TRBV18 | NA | TGTGCCAGCTCACCACTAGACACAGATACGCAGTATTTT | CASSPLDTDTQYF
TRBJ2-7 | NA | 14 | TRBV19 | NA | TGTGCCAGTAGGAACACCGGACAGACCTACGAGCAGTACTTC | CASRNTGQTYEQYF
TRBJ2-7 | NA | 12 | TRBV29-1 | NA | TGCAGCGTCGGGGACGGGGATAACGAGCAGTACTTC | CSVGDGDNEQYF
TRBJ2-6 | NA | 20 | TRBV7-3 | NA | TGTGCCAGCAGCTTAAATCCAGCGAGCCCTATACACTCTGGGGCCAACGTCCTGACTTTC | CASSLNPASPIHSGANVLTF
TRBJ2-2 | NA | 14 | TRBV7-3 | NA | TGTGCCAGCAGCTTACAGGGTTTCACCGGGGAGCTGTTTTTT | CASSLQGFTGELFF
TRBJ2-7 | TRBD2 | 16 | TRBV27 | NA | TGTGCCAGCAGTTTAATCCGGGTAGCGGGAACCTACGAGCAGTACTTC | CASSLIRVAGTYEQYF
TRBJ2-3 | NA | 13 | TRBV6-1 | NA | TGTGCCAGCAGTCGTCGGAGCACAGATACGCAGTATTTT | CASSRRSTDTQYF
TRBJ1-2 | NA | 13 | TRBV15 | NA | TGTGCCACCAGCAGACAGAGGAACTATGGCTACACCTTC | CATSRQRNYGYTF
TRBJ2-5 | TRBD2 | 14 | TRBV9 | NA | TGTGCCAGCAGCGTTAGCGGGAGTTCGGAGACCCAGTACTTC | CASSVSGSSETQYF
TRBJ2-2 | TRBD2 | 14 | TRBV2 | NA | TGTGCCAGCAGGGGCGGGAGGGGAACCGGGGAGCTGTTTTTT | CASRGGRGTGELFF
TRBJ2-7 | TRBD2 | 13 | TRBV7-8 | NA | TGTGCCAGCAGCGCCCTGATAGCGGGCGAGCAGTACTTC | CASSALIAGEQYF
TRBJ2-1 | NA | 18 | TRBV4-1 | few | TGCGCCAGCAGCCAACTTATGACGTCTAGGACCACCTACAATGAGCAGTTCTTC | CASSQLMTSRTTYNEQFF
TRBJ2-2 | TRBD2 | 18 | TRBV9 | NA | TGTGCCAGCAGCCCCGGGGTAGCGGGAGGGCGGGACACCGGGGAGCTGTTTTTT | CASSPGVAGGRDTGELFF
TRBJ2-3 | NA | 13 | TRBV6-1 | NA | TGTGCCAGCAGGCGCCAGGGCGTAGATACGCAGTATTTT | CASRRQGVDTQYF
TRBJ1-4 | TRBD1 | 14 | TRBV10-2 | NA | TGCGCCAGCAGCCCACAGGGGTTCGTCGAAAAACTGTTTTTT | CASSPQGFVEKLFF
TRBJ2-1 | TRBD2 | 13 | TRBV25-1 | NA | TGTGCCAGCAGTATAGCGGGATCCCTCGACATGTTCTTC | CASSIAGSLDMFF
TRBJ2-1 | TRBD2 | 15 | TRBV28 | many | TGTGCCAGCAAGGCCGGGACTAGCGGGAACAATGAGCAGTTCTTC | CASKAGTSGNNEQFF
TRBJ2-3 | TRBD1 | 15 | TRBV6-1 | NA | TGTGCCAGCAGGATGGACAGGGCCACCACAGATACGCAGTATTTT | CASRMDRATTDTQYF
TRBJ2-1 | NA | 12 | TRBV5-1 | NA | TGCGCCAGCAGCAAGACTAGGAGTGAGCAGTTCTTC | CASSKTRSEQFF
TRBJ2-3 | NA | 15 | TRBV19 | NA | TGTGCCAGTAGTATAGCGAGTCCTAGCACAGATACGCAGTATTTT | CASSIASPSTDTQYF
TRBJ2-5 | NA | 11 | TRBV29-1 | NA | TGCAGCGTGCGGGACGGTGAGACCCAGTACTTC | CSVRDGETQYF
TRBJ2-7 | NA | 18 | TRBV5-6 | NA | TGTGCCAGCAGCCAGCCGACAGGTTCTCCCCTTTTCTCCTACGAGCAGTACTTC | CASSQPTGSPLFSYEQYF
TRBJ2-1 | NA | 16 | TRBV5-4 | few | TGTGCCAGCAGCTTGGAGACGGCTAGCTCCTACAATGAGCAGTTCTTC | CASSLETASSYNEQFF
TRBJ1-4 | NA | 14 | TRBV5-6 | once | TGTGCCAGCAGCTTCCGGGGGTTGGGGGAAAAACTGTTTTTT | CASSFRGLGEKLFF
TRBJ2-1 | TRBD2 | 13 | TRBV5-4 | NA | TGTGCCAGCAGCCCTGGGACTAGCGGTGAGCAGTTCTTC | CASSPGTSGEQFF
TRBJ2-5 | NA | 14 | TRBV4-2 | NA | TGTGCCAGCAGCCTAGATCGGGGGCGAGAGACCCAGTACTTC | CASSLDRGRETQYF
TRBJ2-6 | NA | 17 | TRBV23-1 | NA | TGCGCCAGCAGTCGTGAGATGGGGGACTCTGGGGCCAACGTCCTGACTTTC | CASSREMGDSGANVLTF
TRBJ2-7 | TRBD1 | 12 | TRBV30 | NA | TGTGCCTGGGGGGACAGTGCCGGTGAGCAGTACTTC | CAWGDSAGEQYF
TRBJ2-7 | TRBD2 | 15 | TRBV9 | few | TGTGCCAGCAGCGTCAAAAGCGGGAACGATGGGGAGCAGTACTTC | CASSVKSGNDGEQYF
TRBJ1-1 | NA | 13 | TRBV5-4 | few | TGTGCCAGCAGCTTGAAACAGAACACTGAAGCTTTCTTT | CASSLKQNTEAFF
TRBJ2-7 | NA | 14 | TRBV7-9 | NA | TGTGCCAGCAGCTTAGGGGCAAAGACCTACGAGCAGTACTTC | CASSLGAKTYEQYF
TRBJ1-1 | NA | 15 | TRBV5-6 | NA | TGTGCCAGCAGCTTGGTATCGGGGTTGAACACTGAAGCTTTCTTT | CASSLVSGLNTEAFF
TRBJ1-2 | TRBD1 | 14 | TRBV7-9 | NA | TGTGCCAGCAGCTCCGTGGGACAGGGAGATGGCTACACCTTC | CASSSVGQGDGYTF
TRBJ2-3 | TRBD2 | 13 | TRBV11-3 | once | TGTGCCAGTTCGCTAGCGGGCACAGATACGCAGTATTTT | CASSLAGTDTQYF
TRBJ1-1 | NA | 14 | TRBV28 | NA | TGTGCCAGCAGTTTGAGAGCGTCGGGCACTGAAGCTTTCTTT | CASSLRASGTEAFF
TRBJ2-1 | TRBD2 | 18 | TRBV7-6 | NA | TGTGCCAGCAGCTCCACGACTAGCGGGAGGCCAATCTACAATGAGCAGTTCTTC | CASSSTTSGRPIYNEQFF
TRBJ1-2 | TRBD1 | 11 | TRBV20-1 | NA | TGCAGTGCTTTAGACAGGGACGGCTACACCTTC | CSALDRDGYTF
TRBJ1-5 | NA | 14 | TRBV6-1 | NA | TGTGCCAGCAGTGACGGGGGTGGGGAACAGCCCCAGCATTTT | CASSDGGGEQPQHF
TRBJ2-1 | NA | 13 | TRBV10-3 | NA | TGTGCCACACAAAGGGGGACCTCCACTGAGCAGTTCTTC | CATQRGTSTEQFF
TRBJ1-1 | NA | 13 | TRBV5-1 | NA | TGCGCCAGCAGCTTAGCTAGATACACTGAAGCTTTCTTT | CASSLARYTEAFF
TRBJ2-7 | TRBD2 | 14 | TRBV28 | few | TGTGCCAGCAGCCCCGGGTGGGAGGGATACGAGCAGTACTTC | CASSPGWEGYEQYF